This entry describes one TCR beta chain. The record originates from a study of blood T cell repertoires in COVID-19. Study-level background: Spain, Italy and the United States supplied samples that represented acute and convalescent COVID-19.

V shed 5 bases and J 3 bases; nucleotides not matched to a gene: 8. CDR3 length equals 15 residues. The germline gives CDR1 SGHTA, CDR2 FQGNSA. Original analysis: Reference gene primer amplification gave nucleated cell count estimates. Method: immunoSEQ multiplex PCR; TCRdb's copy keeps in-frame clones and lacks some. V, J and clone size are those of that table, while D and trimming were read from the DNA. Here the sample spans 70,000 or so clones, around 80% being singletons. The clonotype originates from a human donor in a cohort sampled during active COVID-19. This chain connects TRBV7-2 to TRBJ2-7; 9 bases match TRBD1. The specimen was peripheral blood. In nucleotides, the CDR3 is TGTGCCAGCAGCCCCCAGGACAGGGGTGGCTACGAGCAGTACTTC. Protein: CASSPQDRGGYEQYF. Variable domain in full (rest from reference TRBV7-2 and TRBJ2-7): GAGVSQSPSNKVTEKGKDVELRCDPISGHTALYWYRQSLGQGLEFLIYFQGNSAPDKSGLPSDRFSAERTGGSVSTLTIQRTQQEDSAVYLCASSPQDRGGYEQYFGPGTRLTVT.